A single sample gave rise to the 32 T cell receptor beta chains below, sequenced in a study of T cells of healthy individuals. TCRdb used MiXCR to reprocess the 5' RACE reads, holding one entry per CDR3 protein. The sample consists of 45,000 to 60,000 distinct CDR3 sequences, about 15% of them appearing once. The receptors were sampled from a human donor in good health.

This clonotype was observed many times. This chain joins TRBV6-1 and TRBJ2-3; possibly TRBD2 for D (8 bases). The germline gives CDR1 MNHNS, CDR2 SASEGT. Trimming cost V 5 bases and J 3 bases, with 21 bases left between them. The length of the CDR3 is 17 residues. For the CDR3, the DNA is TGTGCCAGCAGTCCACAGGGGTGGGGCGGGGGGACAGATACGCAGTATTTT. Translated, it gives CASSPQGWGGGTDTQYF.

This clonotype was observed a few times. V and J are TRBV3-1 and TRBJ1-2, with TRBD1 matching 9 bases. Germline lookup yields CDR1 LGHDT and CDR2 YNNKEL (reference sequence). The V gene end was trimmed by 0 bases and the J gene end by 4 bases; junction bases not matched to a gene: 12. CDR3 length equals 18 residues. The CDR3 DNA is TGTGCCAGCAGCCAAGAAGGCCCGGACAGGGGTCTCCTCTATGGCTACACCTTC. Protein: CASSQEGPDRGLLYGYTF.

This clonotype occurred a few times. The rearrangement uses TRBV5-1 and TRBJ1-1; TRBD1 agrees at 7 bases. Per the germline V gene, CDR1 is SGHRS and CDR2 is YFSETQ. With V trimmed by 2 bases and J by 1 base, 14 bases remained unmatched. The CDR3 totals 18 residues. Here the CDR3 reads CASSFQGGGMGRNTEAFF. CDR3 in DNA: TGCGCCAGCAGCTTTCAAGGGGGCGGGATGGGTCGGAACACTGAAGCTTTCTTT.

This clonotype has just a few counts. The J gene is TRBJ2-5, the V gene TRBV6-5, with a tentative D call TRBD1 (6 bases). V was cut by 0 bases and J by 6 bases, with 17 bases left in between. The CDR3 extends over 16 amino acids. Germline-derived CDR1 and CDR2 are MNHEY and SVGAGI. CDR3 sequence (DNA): TGTGCCAGCAGTTACTCCTGGGGGCCCTCTCCGCAGACCCAGTACTTC. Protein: CASSYSWGPSPQTQYF.

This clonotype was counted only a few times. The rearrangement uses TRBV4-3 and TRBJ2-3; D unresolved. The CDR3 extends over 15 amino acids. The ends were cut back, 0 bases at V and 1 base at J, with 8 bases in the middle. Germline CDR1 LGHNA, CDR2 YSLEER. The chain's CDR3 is CASSQDRARTDTQYF. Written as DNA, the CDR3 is TGCGCCAGCAGCCAAGATCGGGCGCGCACAGATACGCAGTATTTT.

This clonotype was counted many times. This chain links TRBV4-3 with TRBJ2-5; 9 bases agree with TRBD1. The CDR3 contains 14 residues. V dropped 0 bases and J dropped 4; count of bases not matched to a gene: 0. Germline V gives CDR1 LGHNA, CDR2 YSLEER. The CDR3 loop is CASSQEGQGETQYF. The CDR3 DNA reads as TGCGCCAGCAGCCAAGAGGGACAGGGAGAGACCCAGTACTTC.

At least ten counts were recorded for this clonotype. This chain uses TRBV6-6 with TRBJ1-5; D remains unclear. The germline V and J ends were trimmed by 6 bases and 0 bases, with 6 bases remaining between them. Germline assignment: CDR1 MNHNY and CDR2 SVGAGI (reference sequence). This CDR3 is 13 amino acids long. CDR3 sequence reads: CASSAYSNQPQHF. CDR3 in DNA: TGTGCCAGCAGCGCATATAGCAATCAGCCCCAGCATTTT.

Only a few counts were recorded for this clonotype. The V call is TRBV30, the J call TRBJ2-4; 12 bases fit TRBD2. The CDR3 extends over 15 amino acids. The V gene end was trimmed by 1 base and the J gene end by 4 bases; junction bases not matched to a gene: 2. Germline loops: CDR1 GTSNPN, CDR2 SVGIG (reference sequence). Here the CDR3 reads CAWSGTSGAKNIQYF. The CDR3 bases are TGTGCCTGGAGTGGGACTAGCGGGGCAAAAAACATTCAGTACTTC.

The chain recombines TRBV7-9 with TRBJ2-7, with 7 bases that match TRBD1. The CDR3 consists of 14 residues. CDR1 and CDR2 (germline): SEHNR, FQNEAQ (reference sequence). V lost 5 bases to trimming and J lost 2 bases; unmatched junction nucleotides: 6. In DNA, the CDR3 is TGTGCCAGCAGCCCCCCCGGGACAGCCTACGAGCAGTACTTC. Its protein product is CASSPPGTAYEQYF.

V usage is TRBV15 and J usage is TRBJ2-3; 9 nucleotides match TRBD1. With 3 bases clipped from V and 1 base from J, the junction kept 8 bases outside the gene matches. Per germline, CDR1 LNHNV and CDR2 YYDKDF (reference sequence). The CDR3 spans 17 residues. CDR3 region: CATSSLPDRGRTDTQYF. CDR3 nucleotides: TGTGCCACCAGCAGTCTTCCGGACAGGGGTCGCACAGATACGCAGTATTTT.

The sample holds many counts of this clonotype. The CDR3 is CASSFGAGATNEKLFF. The DNA for the CDR3 is TGTGCCAGCAGCTTCGGGGCAGGCGCAACTAATGAAAAACTGTTTTTT. The chain has TRBV7-2 and TRBJ1-4; weak D call: TRBD1 (5 bases). The CDR3 extends over 16 amino acids. The V gene lost 3 bases and the J gene lost 0 bases, with 11 bases spanning the gap. CDR1 and CDR2 from the germline V gene are SGHTA and FQGNSA.

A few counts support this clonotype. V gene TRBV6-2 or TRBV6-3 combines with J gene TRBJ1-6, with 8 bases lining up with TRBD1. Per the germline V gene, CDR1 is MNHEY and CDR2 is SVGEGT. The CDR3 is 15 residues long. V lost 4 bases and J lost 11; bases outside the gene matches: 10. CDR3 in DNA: TGTGCCAGCAGTTGGACAGGGCCCCTGGAGGCACCCCTCCACTTT. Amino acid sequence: CASSWTGPLEAPLHF.

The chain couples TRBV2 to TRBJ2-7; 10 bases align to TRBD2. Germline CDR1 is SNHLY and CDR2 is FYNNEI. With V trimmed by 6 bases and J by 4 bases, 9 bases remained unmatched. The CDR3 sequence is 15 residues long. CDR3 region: CASRFKSGGAYEQYF. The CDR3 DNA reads TGTGCCAGCAGATTTAAGAGCGGGGGGGCATACGAGCAGTACTTC.

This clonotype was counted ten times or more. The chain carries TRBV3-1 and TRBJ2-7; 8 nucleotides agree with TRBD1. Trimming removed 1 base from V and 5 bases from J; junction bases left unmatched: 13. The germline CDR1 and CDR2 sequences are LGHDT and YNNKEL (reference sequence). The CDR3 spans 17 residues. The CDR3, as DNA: TGTGCCAGCAGCCAAGTAACAAGGAACAGGGGGTGGAACGAGCAGTACTTC. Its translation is CASSQVTRNRGWNEQYF.

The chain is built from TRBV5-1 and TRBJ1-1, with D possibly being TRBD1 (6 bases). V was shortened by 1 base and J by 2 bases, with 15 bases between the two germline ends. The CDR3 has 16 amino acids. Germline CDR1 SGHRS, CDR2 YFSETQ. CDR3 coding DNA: TGCGCCAGCAGCTTGTCGTTGGGGGCCACAAACACTGAAGCTTTCTTT. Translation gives CASSLSLGATNTEAFF.

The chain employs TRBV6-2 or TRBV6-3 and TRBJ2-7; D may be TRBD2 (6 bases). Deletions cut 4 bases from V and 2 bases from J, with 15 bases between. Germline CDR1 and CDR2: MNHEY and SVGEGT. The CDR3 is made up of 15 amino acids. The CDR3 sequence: CASSFGGAGTYEQYF. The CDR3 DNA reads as TGTGCCAGCAGTTTCGGAGGGGCTGGAACCTACGAGCAGTACTTC.

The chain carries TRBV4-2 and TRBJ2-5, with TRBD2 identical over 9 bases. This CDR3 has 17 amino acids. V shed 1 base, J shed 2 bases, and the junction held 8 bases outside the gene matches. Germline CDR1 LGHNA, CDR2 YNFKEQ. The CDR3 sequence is CASSQGRFLAGQETQYF. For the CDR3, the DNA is TGTGCCAGCAGCCAAGGCCGATTCCTAGCGGGGCAAGAGACCCAGTACTTC.

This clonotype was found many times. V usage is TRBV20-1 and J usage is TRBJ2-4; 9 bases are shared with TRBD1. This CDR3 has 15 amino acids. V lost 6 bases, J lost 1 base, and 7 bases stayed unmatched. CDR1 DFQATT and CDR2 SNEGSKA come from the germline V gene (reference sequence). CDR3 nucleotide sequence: TGCAGTGCAACTAGACAGGGGGACGCCAAAAACATTCAGTACTTC. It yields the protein CSATRQGDAKNIQYF.

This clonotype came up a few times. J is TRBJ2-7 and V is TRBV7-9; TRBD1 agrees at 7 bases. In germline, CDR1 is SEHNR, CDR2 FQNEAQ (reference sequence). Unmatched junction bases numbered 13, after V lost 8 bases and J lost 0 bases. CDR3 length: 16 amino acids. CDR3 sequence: CASAPRAGGRSYEQYF. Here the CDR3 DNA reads TGTGCCAGCGCCCCTAGGGCAGGGGGTCGCTCCTACGAGCAGTACTTC.

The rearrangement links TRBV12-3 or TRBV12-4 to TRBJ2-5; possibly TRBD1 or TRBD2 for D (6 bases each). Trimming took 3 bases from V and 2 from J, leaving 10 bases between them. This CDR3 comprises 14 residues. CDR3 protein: CASSFGGGQETQYF. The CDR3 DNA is TGTGCCAGCAGTTTCGGAGGGGGGCAAGAGACCCAGTACTTC.

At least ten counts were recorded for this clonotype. This CDR3 is CSVLGVPGYGELFF. The CDR3 DNA is TGCAGCGTTTTGGGGGTGCCCGGCTACGGGGAGCTGTTTTTT. The chain has TRBV29-1 and TRBJ2-2, with D perhaps assigned TRBD1 or TRBD2 (5 bases each). Trimming cost V 5 bases and J 7 bases, with 17 bases left between them. The CDR3 covers 14 residues. Looked up from germline, CDR1 is SQVTM and CDR2 is ANQGSEA.

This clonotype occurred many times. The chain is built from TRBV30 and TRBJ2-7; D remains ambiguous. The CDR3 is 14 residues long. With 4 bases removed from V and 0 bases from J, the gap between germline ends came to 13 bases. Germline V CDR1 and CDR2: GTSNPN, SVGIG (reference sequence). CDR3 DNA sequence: TGTGCCTGGAAATATGGTCCTAACTCCTACGAGCAGTACTTC. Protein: CAWKYGPNSYEQYF.

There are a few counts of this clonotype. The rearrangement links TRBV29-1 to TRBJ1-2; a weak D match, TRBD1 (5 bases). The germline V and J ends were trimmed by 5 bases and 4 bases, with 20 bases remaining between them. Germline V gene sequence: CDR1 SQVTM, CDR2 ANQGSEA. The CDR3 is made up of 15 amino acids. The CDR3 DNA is TGCAGCGTTTTTGGACACGGACGGGAGTCCTATGGCTACACCTTC. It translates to CSVFGHGRESYGYTF.

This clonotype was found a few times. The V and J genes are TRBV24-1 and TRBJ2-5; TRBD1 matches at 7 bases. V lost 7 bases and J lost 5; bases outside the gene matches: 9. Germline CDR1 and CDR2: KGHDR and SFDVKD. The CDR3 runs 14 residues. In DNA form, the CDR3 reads TGTGCCACCAGGGACAGGTTGGCAACGGAGACCCAGTACTTC. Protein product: CATRDRLATETQYF.

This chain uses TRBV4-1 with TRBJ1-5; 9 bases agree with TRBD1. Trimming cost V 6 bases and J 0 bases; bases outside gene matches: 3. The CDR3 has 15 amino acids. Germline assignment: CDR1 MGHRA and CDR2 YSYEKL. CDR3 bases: TGCGCCAGCAGGGCACAGGGGGCTAGCAATCAGCCCCAGCATTTT. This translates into CASRAQGASNQPQHF.

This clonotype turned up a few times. The CDR3 DNA reads TGTGCCAGCAGCTCCCAACAGGGGGTCACTGAAGCTTTCTTT. The encoded protein is CASSSQQGVTEAFF. The chain combines TRBV27 with TRBJ1-1; 8 nucleotides align to TRBD1. The CDR3 is 14 residues long. The junction had 7 bases not matched to a gene; V was cut back by 6 bases and J by 4 bases. The V gene's germline CDR1 is MNHEY and CDR2 SMNVEV (reference sequence).

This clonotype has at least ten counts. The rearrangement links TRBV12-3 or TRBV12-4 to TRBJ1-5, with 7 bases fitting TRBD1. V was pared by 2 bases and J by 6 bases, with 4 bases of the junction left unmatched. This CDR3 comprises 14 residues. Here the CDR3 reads CASSLQGGSQPQHF. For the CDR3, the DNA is TGTGCCAGCAGTTTACAGGGGGGGAGTCAGCCCCAGCATTTT.

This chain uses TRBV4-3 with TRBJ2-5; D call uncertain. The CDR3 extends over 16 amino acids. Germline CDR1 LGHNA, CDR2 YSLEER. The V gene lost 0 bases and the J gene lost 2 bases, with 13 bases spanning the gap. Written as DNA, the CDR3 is TGCGCCAGCAGCCAAGATGGGTACAGTGGGCAAGAGACCCAGTACTTC. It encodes CASSQDGYSGQETQYF.

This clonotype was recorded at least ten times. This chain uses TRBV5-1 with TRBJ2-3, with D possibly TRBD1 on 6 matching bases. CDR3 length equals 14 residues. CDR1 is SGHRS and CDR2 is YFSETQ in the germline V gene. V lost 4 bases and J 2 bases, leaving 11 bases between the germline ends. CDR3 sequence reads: CASSQDSHTDTQYF. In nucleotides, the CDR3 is TGCGCCAGCAGCCAGGACAGCCACACAGATACGCAGTATTTT.

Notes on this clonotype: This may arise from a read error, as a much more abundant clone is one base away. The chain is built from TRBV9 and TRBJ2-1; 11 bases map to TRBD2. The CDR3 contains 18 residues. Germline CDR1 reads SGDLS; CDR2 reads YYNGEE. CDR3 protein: CASSVIAGGPLFSSERFF. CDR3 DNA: TGTGCCAGCAGCGTAATAGCGGGAGGGCCTCTTTTTAGTAGTGAGCGGTTCTTC.

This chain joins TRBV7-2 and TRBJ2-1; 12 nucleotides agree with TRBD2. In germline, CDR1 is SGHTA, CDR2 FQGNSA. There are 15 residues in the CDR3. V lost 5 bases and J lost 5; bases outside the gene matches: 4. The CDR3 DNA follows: TGTGCCAGCAGCCTTGGACTAGCGGGGCACAATGAGCAGTTCTTC. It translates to CASSLGLAGHNEQFF.

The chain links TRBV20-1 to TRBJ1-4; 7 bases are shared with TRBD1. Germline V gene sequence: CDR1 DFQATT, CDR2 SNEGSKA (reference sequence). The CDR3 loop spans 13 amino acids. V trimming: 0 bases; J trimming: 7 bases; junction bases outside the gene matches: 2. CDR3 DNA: TGCAGTGCTAGAGAGACAGGGCCTGAAAAACTGTTTTTT. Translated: CSARETGPEKLFF.